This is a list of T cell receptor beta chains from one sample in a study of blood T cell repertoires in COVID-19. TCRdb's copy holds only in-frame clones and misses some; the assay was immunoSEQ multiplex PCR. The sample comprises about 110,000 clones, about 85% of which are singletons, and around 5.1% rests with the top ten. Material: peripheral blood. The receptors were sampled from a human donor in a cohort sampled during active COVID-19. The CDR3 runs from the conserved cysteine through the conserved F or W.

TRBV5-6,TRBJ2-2,CASSLSPGGIMAGELFF
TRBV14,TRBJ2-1,CASSQVGRGAYNEQFF
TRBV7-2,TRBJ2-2,CASSFTAGGAGELFF
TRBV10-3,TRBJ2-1,CAIRKSGRTGQNEQFF
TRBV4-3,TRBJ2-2,CASSQDGTTGELFF
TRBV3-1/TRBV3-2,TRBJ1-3,CASSRGSGPAGNTIYF
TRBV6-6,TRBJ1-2,CASRGLGLTNYGYTF
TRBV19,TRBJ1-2,CASSISSGTVLGFDGYTF
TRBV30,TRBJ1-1,CAWTHSDRYTEAFF
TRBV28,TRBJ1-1,CASSLGTGDTEAFF
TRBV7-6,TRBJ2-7,CASSLASGRDSEQYF
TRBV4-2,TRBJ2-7,CASSQDAGLYEQYF
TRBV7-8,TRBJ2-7,CASTRTDSYEQYF
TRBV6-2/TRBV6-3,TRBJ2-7,CASSFFQRSYEQYF
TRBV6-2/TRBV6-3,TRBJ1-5,CASSYSRTGRNNQPQHF
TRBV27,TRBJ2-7,CASSSGLILEQYF
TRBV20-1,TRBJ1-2,CSASEHGLRQRYGYTF